This entry features one T cell receptor beta chain sequence. As yet, its antigen is unknown. This sample is drawn from a study of T cell repertoires in cytomegalovirus infection. Looked up from germline, CDR1 is SGHTA and CDR2 is FQGNSA. The CDR3 loop spans 14 amino acids. The ends were cut back, 7 bases at V and 7 bases at J, with 19 bases in the middle. One entry per CDR3 protein, called by TCRdb with MiXCR from the reads. The table lists roughly 570,000 distinct CDR3 sequences, just under 40% of them singletons. This sequence was found in a human donor in good health (CMV status not recorded). Some clones in this sample may be carry-over from other donors' samples. The sample here was cultured PBMCs, taken from culture after CMV antigen stimulation. The chain couples TRBV7-2 to TRBJ1-2; a weak D match, TRBD1 (6 bases). This chain's CDR3 is CASNLRGGSGGYTF. CDR3 DNA sequence: TGTGCCAGCAACCTGAGGGGGGGCTCCGGTGGCTACACCTTC.